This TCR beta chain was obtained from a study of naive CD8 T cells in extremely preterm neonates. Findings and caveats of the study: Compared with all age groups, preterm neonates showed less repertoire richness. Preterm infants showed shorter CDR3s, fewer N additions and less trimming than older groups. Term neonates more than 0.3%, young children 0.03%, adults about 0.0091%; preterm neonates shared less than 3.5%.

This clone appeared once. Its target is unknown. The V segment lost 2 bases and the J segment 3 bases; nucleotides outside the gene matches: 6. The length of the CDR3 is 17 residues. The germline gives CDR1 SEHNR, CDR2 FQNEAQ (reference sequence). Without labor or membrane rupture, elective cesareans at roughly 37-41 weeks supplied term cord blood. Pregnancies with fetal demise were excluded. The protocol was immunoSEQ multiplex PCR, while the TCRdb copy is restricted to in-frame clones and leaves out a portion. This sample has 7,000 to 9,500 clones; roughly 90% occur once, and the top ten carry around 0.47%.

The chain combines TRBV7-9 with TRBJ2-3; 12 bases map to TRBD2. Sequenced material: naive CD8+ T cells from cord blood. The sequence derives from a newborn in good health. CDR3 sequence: CASSLHSSGRGTDTQYF. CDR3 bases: TGTGCCAGCAGCTTACACTCTAGCGGGAGGGGGACAGATACGCAGTATTTT.